These 7 T cell receptor beta chains were sequenced from one sample in a study of shared T cell receptors in the human thymus. Sequencing was performed with immunoSEQ multiplex PCR; in TCRdb, only in-frame clones are kept and a portion is missing. The sample consists of some 660,000 clones, approximately 87% of them appearing once. These data are also associated with another study on human thymus T cells.

Sequences were obtained from thymocytes. Source of these receptors: a boy under two years old with a congenital heart defect.

This clone has only a few counts. The rearrangement joins TRBV28 to TRBJ2-7, with TRBD2 as a possible D gene (6 bases). There are 14 residues in the CDR3. V dropped 6 bases and J dropped 2 bases, with 14 bases sitting between them. From germline, CDR1 is MDHEN and CDR2 SYDVKM. CDR3 nucleotides: TGTGCCAGCAGGCGGGACCGAAACGCCTACGAGCAGTACTTC. Its protein product is CASRRDRNAYEQYF.

This clone was seen a few times. The chain couples TRBV6-1 to TRBJ2-7, with TRBD2 identical over 7 bases. Germline trimming cut 1 base from V and 0 bases from J; bases unmatched to any gene: 3. The germline CDR1 and CDR2 sequences are MNHNS and SASEGT. This CDR3 contains 15 residues. CDR3 coding DNA: TGTGCCAGCAGTGAAGGGGACTATCCCTCCTACGAGCAGTACTTC. Its protein is CASSEGDYPSYEQYF.

J is TRBJ1-2 and V is TRBV5-5; unclear D gene. The CDR3 covers 15 residues. The V end was cut by 0 bases, the J end by 5 bases, with 14 bases between. Germline CDR1 SGHKS, CDR2 YYEKEE (reference sequence). CDR3 region: CASSLDVRVEYGYTF. CDR3 DNA: TGTGCCAGCAGCTTGGACGTCCGGGTGGAATATGGCTACACCTTC.

The rearrangement links TRBV15 to TRBJ2-1; 7 positions agree with TRBD1. CDR3 length equals 17 residues. Germline CDR1 and CDR2: LNHNV and YYDKDF (reference sequence). V dropped 4 bases and J dropped 3; count of bases not matched to a gene: 12. The chain's CDR3 is CATSTCSRGRYYNEQFF. The DNA of the CDR3 is TGTGCCACCAGCACCTGCTCGAGGGGGCGATACTACAATGAGCAGTTCTTC.

This chain connects TRBV7-2 to TRBJ2-7; 9 positions agree with TRBD1. Trimming at V came to 5 bases and at J to 7 bases, leaving 12 bases not matched to a gene. CDR3 length: 15 amino acids. The germline V gene encodes CDR1 SGHTA and CDR2 FQGNSA. The CDR3 sequence is CASSIRRDRAEEQYF. CDR3 in DNA: TGTGCCAGCAGCATTAGACGGGACAGGGCGGAGGAGCAGTACTTC.

This chain links TRBV7-9 with TRBJ2-3, with D unresolved. V was shortened by 2 bases and J by 1 base, with 13 bases between the two germline ends. This CDR3 is built from 16 residues. Germline CDR1 is SEHNR and CDR2 is FQNEAQ (reference sequence). The CDR3 nucleotides read TGTGCCAGCAGCTTACCGTGGAGATCGGGCACAGATACGCAGTATTTT. This gives the protein CASSLPWRSGTDTQYF.

The chain uses TRBV4-1 and TRBJ2-5, with D perhaps TRBD1 (5 bases). The J call may be in error: the DNA end matches TRBJ2-7 better. Germline values: CDR1 MGHRA, CDR2 YSYEKL. This CDR3 region has 17 residues. The CDR3 loop is CASSQEKVAGISYEQYF. CDR3 in DNA: TGCGCCAGCAGCCAAGAAAAAGTGGCAGGGATCTCCTACGAGCAGTACTTC.